This T cell receptor beta chain was obtained from a study of T cells in Graves' hyperthyroidism and ophthalmopathy. Study details: Peripheral blood samples were taken at initial diagnosis, prior to any treatment.

The source material, RNA transcripts, was used to amplify TCR beta CDR3 regions. The HTBI primer set was used in a first-round RT-PCR of the TCR CDR3. In TCRdb, the multiplex PCR reads were re-called with MiXCR into one record per CDR3 protein. This sample carries around 260,000 distinct CDR3 sequences, 20% to 30% of them seen once, and the ten largest clones take around 30%. PBMCs were collected from an approximately 9.3 ml volume of fresh peripheral blood. This clonotype was counted a few times. J was trimmed by 6 bases and V by 6 bases; bases with no gene match: 12. This CDR3 contains 16 residues. Sequencing input: blood. This TCR was recovered from a man between 35 and 55 years old with Graves' hyperthyroidism that later progressed to Graves' ophthalmopathy. This chain uses TRBV12-3 or TRBV12-4 with TRBJ1-1; 11 bases are a match to TRBD1. The CDR3 coding sequence is TGTGCCAGCAGCCGGACAGGGGGCCGATTCGGCGCTGAAGCTTTCTTT. This translates into CASSRTGGRFGAEAFF.